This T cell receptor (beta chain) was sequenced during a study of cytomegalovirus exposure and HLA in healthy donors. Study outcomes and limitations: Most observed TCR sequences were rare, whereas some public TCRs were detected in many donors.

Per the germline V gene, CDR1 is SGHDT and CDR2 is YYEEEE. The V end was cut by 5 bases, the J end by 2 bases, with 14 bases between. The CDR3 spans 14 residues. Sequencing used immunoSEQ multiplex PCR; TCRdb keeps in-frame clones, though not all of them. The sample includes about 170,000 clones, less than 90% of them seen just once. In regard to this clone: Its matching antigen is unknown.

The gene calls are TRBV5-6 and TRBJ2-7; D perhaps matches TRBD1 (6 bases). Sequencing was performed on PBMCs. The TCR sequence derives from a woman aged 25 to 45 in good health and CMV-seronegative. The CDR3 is CASRPRTATYEQYF. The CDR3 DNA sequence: TGTGCCAGCAGGCCTCGGACAGCCACCTACGAGCAGTACTTC. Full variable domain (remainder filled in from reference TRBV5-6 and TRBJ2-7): DAGVTQSPTHLIKTRGQQVTLRCSPKSGHDTVSWYQQALGQGPQFIFQYYEEEERQRGNFPDRFSGHQFPNYSSELNVNALLLGDSALYLCASRPRTATYEQYFGPGTRLTVT.